Shown below are 13 T cell receptor beta chains from a single sample sequenced in a study of T cell repertoires in cytomegalovirus infection. In TCRdb, the reads were re-called with MiXCR into one record per CDR3 protein. The sample consists of about 190,000 distinct CDR3 sequences, 28% of them appearing once. Sequenced input: PBMCs. The receptor set was obtained from a human donor in good health (CMV status not recorded). Some clones in this sample may be carry-over from other donors' samples.

This clonotype was counted between two and nine times. DNA of the CDR3: TGTGCCAGCAGTTACTCGGAATGGGGCTCCTACGAGCAGTACTTC. It is translated as CASSYSEWGSYEQYF. This chain links TRBV6-2 or TRBV6-3 with TRBJ2-7; the D is unclear. Germline CDR1 is MNHEY and CDR2 is SVGEGT. V shed 0 bases and J shed 0 bases, with 9 bases lying between them. The CDR3 sequence is 15 residues long.

The chain recombines TRBV7-3 with TRBJ2-1, with D possibly TRBD2 on 6 matching bases. With 5 bases removed from V and 5 bases from J, the gap between germline ends came to 13 bases. Germline V gene sequence: CDR1 SGHTA, CDR2 FQGTGA. There are 14 residues in the CDR3. The CDR3 protein is CASSIGGGDNEQFF. CDR3 sequence (DNA): TGTGCCAGCAGCATCGGGGGTGGGGACAATGAGCAGTTCTTC.

The CDR3 nucleotides are TGTGCTAGTGGTTTGGTTACGACAGATACGCAGTATTTT. It is translated as CASGLVTTDTQYF. The genes are TRBV12-5 and TRBJ2-3; D is uncertain. Per germline, CDR1 LGHNT and CDR2 FRNRAP. CDR3 size: 13 residues. Trimming took off 0 bases at V and 3 bases at J, with 4 bases between the two ends.

This rearrangement joins TRBV4-2 to TRBJ1-1; D not certain. The V gene's germline CDR1 is LGHNA and CDR2 YNFKEQ. The CDR3 consists of 16 residues. V was clipped by 1 base and J by 7 bases, with 19 bases between them. The CDR3 sequence: CASSQGRDHELYEAFF. In nucleotides, the CDR3 is TGTGCCAGCAGCCAAGGCCGGGATCATGAATTATATGAAGCTTTCTTT.

This rearrangement joins TRBV6-2 or TRBV6-3 to TRBJ1-2; TRBD1 is a possible D gene (5 bases). The V end was cut by 0 bases, the J end by 5 bases, with 7 bases between. The CDR3 is 13 amino acids. Germline CDR1 reads MNHEY; CDR2 reads SVGEGT. The CDR3 DNA follows: TGTGCCAGCAGTTACTCGAAGGGGTATGGCTACACCTTC. It translates to CASSYSKGYGYTF.

CDR3 residues: CASSIAGIQETQYF. The CDR3 DNA reads as TGTGCCAGCAGCATAGCGGGGATCCAAGAGACCCAGTACTTC. This chain connects TRBV12-3 or TRBV12-4 to TRBJ2-5, with 8 bases that match TRBD2. The CDR3 length is 14 residues. V was clipped by 6 bases and J by 1 base; unmatched bases: 4.

This clonotype was found a few times. The V call is TRBV2, the J call TRBJ2-1; D might be TRBD2 (6 bases). V was clipped by 8 bases and J by 12 bases, with 26 bases between them. The V gene's germline CDR1 is SNHLY and CDR2 FYNNEI. CDR3 length: 15 amino acids. CDR3 in amino acids: CASGALREPGVGQFF. The CDR3 nucleotides are TGTGCCAGCGGAGCCCTCCGAGAACCGGGGGTTGGGCAGTTCTTC.

V gene TRBV11-1 combines with J gene TRBJ2-7; a weak D match, TRBD2 (5 bases). V was trimmed by 3 bases and J by 3 bases, leaving 9 bases between them. The CDR3 sequence is 13 residues long. Germline lookup yields CDR1 SGHAT and CDR2 FQDESV (reference sequence). CDR3 sequence reads: CASSFGVDYEQYF. For the CDR3, the DNA is TGTGCCAGCAGCTTCGGGGTAGACTACGAGCAGTACTTC.

This clonotype was recorded a few times. The chain employs TRBV20-1 and TRBJ2-7; D not resolved. The V end was cut by 3 bases, the J end by 7 bases, with 7 bases between. This CDR3 is 10 amino acids long. The germline CDR1 and CDR2 sequences are DFQATT and SNEGSKA (reference sequence). CDR3 coding DNA: TGCAGTGCTAGCTTGGCTGAGCAGTACTTC. Protein product: CSASLAEQYF.

Details on this clonotype: A much larger clone lies a single base off, so this may be a read error. The chain links TRBV7-2 to TRBJ2-7; D is unresolved. This CDR3 is 14 amino acids long. V was cut by 9 bases and J by 1 base, with 16 bases left in between. The germline gives CDR1 SGHTA, CDR2 FQGNSA. In DNA form, the CDR3 reads TGTGCCAGTGCCGGGTGGCCGGGTTCCTACGAGCAGTACTTC. Amino acid sequence: CASAGWPGSYEQYF.

This chain joins TRBV7-8 and TRBJ1-2, with 10 bases aligning to TRBD1. V shed 5 bases and J 11 bases; nucleotides not matched to a gene: 2. The CDR3 consists of 11 residues. The V gene's germline CDR1 is SGHVS and CDR2 FQNEAQ. The CDR3 DNA reads TGTGCCAGCAGCCGGGACAGGGGATACACCTTC. It codes for CASSRDRGYTF.

This clonotype was picked up a small number of times. CDR3 residues: CASSSQGWNTEAFF. CDR3 DNA sequence: TGTGCCAGCAGCTCCCAGGGGTGGAACACTGAAGCTTTCTTT. The chain recombines TRBV5-4 with TRBJ1-1; D possibly corresponds to TRBD1 (6 bases). The germline gives CDR1 SGHNT, CDR2 YYREEE (reference sequence). Trimming shortened V by 3 bases and J by 1 base, and 10 bases separated the two germline ends. The CDR3 is 14 amino acids.

The rearrangement joins TRBV6-6 to TRBJ2-6, with D perhaps matching TRBD2 (7 bases). Trimming pared 9 bases from V and 0 bases from J, leaving 18 bases between. The CDR3 covers 17 residues. From germline, CDR1 is MNHNY and CDR2 SVGAGI (reference sequence). CDR3 in amino acids: CASRGGGIYSGANVLTF. DNA for the CDR3: TGTGCCAGTAGGGGAGGGGGTATCTACTCTGGGGCCAACGTCCTGACTTTC.